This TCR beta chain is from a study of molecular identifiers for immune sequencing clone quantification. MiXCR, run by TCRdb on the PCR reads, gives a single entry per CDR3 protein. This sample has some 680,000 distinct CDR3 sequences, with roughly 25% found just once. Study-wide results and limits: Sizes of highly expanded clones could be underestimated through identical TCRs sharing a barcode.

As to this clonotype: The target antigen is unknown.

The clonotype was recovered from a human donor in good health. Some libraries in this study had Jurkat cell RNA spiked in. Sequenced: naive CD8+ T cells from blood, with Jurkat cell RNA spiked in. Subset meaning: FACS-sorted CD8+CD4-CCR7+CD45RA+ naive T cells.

CDR3 nucleotides: TGTGCCAGCAGAATGGCCGGGGCAGGAAACACCATATATTTT. This codes for CASRMAGAGNTIYF. The chain employs TRBV28 and TRBJ1-3; perhaps TRBD1 as D (5 bases). V lost 6 bases and J lost 4, with 13 bases in between. This CDR3 is 14 amino acids long. Per germline, CDR1 MDHEN and CDR2 SYDVKM.